This T cell receptor beta chain derives from a study of T-cell reconstitution after alpha-beta-depleted transplantation in children (dated by TCRdb to 2015 to 2016). Study-level background: Using TCR repertoire profiling, the study quantitatively followed how T-cell immune reconstitution unfolded in children after TCRalphabeta/CD19-depleted allogeneic hematopoietic cell transplantation. On the study overall, not on this receptor specifically: Over subsequent months, a decline in hyperexpanded clone frequencies was noted, and after one year, T-cell counts and TCRbeta diversity were mostly ascribed to newly produced T cells. In some patients, the high TCRbeta diversity seen at day 60 was put down to recipient T cells and intrathymic progenitors that had survived conditioning. Apparently early alphabetaT-cell count recovery about two months after transplant reportedly relied on only several hundred rapidly expanded clones derived from non-depleted graft cells.

Notes on this clonotype: No cognate antigen has been identified for it. Per-nucleotide qualities are absent, and no much larger clonotype sits a single base away.

V is reduced by 5 bases and J by 7 bases, leaving a spacing of 11 bases between them. The germline V gene (reference sequence) gives CDR1 as DFQATT and CDR2 as SNEGSKA. From the cysteine through the phenylalanine, the CDR3 covers 11 amino acids. Left in the record is the CDR3 DNA by itself, 33 bases read in frame from the first base. Libraries were made using PCR. The data were produced on an Illumina HiSeq 2500. TCR library preparation used molecular barcoding, with unique molecular identifiers applied to normalize quantification of the TCRbeta repertoire. TCRdb reprocessing: public reads trimmed at Q25 with fastp, clones called with MiXCR, in-frame beta chains kept. Each record represents a unique CDR3 protein, reported with the most common genes and DNA among its rows. The sample table holds a few hundred thousand distinct CDR3 sequences, of which about a quarter were seen once. Around a third of the sample is held by the ten biggest clonotypes.

The treatment or condition label of this sample denotes: allogeneic hematopoietic cell transplantation with graft depleted of TCRalphabeta T cells and CD19 B cells. The children who served as transplant recipients had been given grafts of TCRalphabeta/CD19-depleted allogeneic hematopoietic cells. The sequence joins TRBV20-1 to TRBJ2-5; the D segment could be TRBD1, given 5 matching bases. The sequence was obtained from a boy less than two years old with Wiskott-Aldrich syndrome, due to receive a stem cell transplant. The sample was PBMCs, taken before TCRalphabeta/CD19-depleted stem cell transplant. CDR3 reads: CSARHTGTQYF. The DNA sequence reads TGCAGTGCTCGGCACACAGGGACCCAGTACTTC.